Listed here are 17 T cell receptor beta chains from one sample, sequenced in a study of cytomegalovirus exposure and HLA in healthy donors. Generated by immunoSEQ multiplex PCR, the TCRdb table keeps only in-frame clones and is missing some. Found here are 80,000 to 90,000 clones, approximately 96% of them singletons; the top ten hold about 0.8%. Sequencing used PBMCs. These receptors were taken from a man younger than 30 in good health and CMV-seronegative.

This clone was detected only once. The chain uses TRBV13 and TRBJ2-1; TRBD2 matches 13 bases. CDR1 is PRHDT, CDR2 FYEKMQ, per germline (reference sequence). Losses at the gene ends were 6 bases for V and 7 bases for J; bases not matched to a gene: 12. The CDR3 is made up of 17 amino acids. The CDR3 sequence: CASREGSTSGRKNEQFF. The CDR3 DNA is TGTGCCAGCAGGGAGGGCTCGACTAGCGGGAGGAAAAATGAGCAGTTCTTC.

The table lists this clone with a count of one. This rearrangement joins TRBV6-1 to TRBJ2-7, with D tentatively TRBD1 (5 bases). V lost 4 bases and J lost 1, with 8 bases in between. CDR3 length equals 13 residues. In germline, CDR1 is MNHNS, CDR2 SASEGT. CDR3 nucleotide sequence: TGTGCCAGCAGTGTTCCAGGGTCCTACGAGCAGTACTTC. Translating gives CASSVPGSYEQYF.

This chain links TRBV10-3 with TRBJ2-5; TRBD2 matches at 8 bases. This CDR3 has 13 residues. V was clipped by 6 bases and J by 5 bases; unmatched bases: 5. Looked up from germline, CDR1 is ENHRY and CDR2 is SYGVKD. The CDR3, as DNA: TGTGCCATCAGGGGACTAGTAGGGGAGACCCAGTACTTC. Translating gives CAIRGLVGETQYF.

The chain couples TRBV4-1 to TRBJ1-1; no clear D. Trimming cost V 9 bases and J 4 bases, with 12 bases left between them. The CDR3 is 12 amino acids. Germline V gives CDR1 MGHRA, CDR2 YSYEKL. In nucleotides, the CDR3 is TGCGCCAGTGGGTCCGGCGGCACTGAAGCTTTCTTT. Its protein product is CASGSGGTEAFF.

The chain carries TRBV27 and TRBJ2-7; D might be TRBD1 (5 bases). Germline CDR1 MNHEY, CDR2 SMNVEV (reference sequence). Trimming removed 3 bases from V and 3 bases from J, with 9 bases in between. The CDR3 contains 13 residues. CDR3 coding DNA: TGTGCCAGCAGTTTGACAGACAGCTACGAGCAGTACTTC. Its translation: CASSLTDSYEQYF.

The genes are TRBV5-4 and TRBJ2-7; D might be TRBD2 (6 bases). CDR1 is SGHNT, CDR2 YYREEE, per germline (reference sequence). V was trimmed by 10 bases and J by 2 bases, leaving 19 bases between them. The CDR3 loop spans 14 amino acids. The CDR3 DNA reads as TGTGCCGTCTCCCTGGGAGGAGGACCCTACGAGCAGTACTTC. This codes for CAVSLGGGPYEQYF.

The chain employs TRBV11-2 and TRBJ2-7, with 8 nucleotides matching TRBD2. Trimming cost V 0 bases and J 0 bases; bases outside gene matches: 7. CDR1 is SGHAT, CDR2 FQNNGV, per germline. The CDR3 has 17 amino acids. CDR3 nucleotides: TGTGCCAGCAGCTTAGATCTATCCAGCGGGAGCTCCTACGAGCAGTACGTC. Residues: CASSLDLSSGSSYEQYV.

The rearrangement links TRBV6-5 to TRBJ2-2, with a weak D call TRBD1 (5 bases). Trimming pared 8 bases from V and 0 bases from J, leaving 13 bases between. This CDR3 spans 15 amino acids. The germline V gene encodes CDR1 MNHEY and CDR2 SVGAGI. The CDR3 DNA reads as TGTGCCAGCTCCTCGGCAGGGACGAACACCGGGGAGCTGTTTTTT. It is translated as CASSSAGTNTGELFF.

The chain uses TRBV2 and TRBJ2-5; 9 bases are a match to TRBD1. CDR1 SNHLY and CDR2 FYNNEI come from the germline V gene. V lost 5 bases and J lost 5; bases outside the gene matches: 9. This CDR3 has 15 amino acids. CDR3 protein: CASSSGQGTRETQYF. Here the CDR3 DNA reads TGTGCCAGCAGTTCGGGACAGGGTACGCGCGAGACCCAGTACTTC.

The chain couples TRBV19 to TRBJ1-2, with D tentatively TRBD1 (5 bases). CDR3 length: 13 residues. Germline V gene data show CDR1 as LNHDA and CDR2 as SQIVND (reference sequence). V lost 4 bases and J lost 6, with 12 bases in between. The CDR3 here is CASSTRQTDGYTF. The CDR3 DNA reads TGTGCCAGTAGTACTCGCCAGACAGATGGCTACACCTTC.

This chain links TRBV6-4 with TRBJ2-3; D is perhaps TRBD2 (6 bases). This CDR3 contains 14 residues. The germline gives CDR1 MRHNA, CDR2 SNTAGT. V dropped 3 bases and J dropped 6 bases, with 13 bases sitting between them. The CDR3 coding sequence is TGTGCCAGCAGTGAAGAACGGGGGTTCGATACGCAGTATTTT. Its translation: CASSEERGFDTQYF.

V is TRBV5-1 and J is TRBJ1-1; 9 positions agree with TRBD1. This CDR3 is built from 15 residues. Germline CDR1 and CDR2: SGHRS and YFSETQ. V gave up 3 bases and J gave up 10 bases; unmatched junction bases: 13. CDR3 region: CASSSMGQGAGGAFF. DNA for the CDR3: TGCGCCAGCAGCTCTATGGGACAGGGAGCAGGTGGAGCTTTCTTT.

The J gene is TRBJ2-2, the V gene TRBV7-2, with 9 bases matching TRBD2. V was pared by 4 bases and J by 6 bases, with 15 bases of the junction left unmatched. Germline CDR1 reads SGHTA; CDR2 reads FQGNSA. The CDR3 covers 18 residues. The CDR3 sequence is CASSSLRLGGRGAGELFF. CDR3 nucleotides: TGTGCCAGCAGCTCCCTGCGTCTAGGCGGGAGGGGGGCCGGGGAGCTGTTTTTT.

V and J are TRBV30 and TRBJ2-3; TRBD2 aligns across 8 bases. This CDR3 comprises 14 residues. Germline lookup yields CDR1 GTSNPN and CDR2 SVGIG (reference sequence). Trimming cost V 3 bases and J 6 bases; bases outside gene matches: 8. CDR3 sequence (DNA): TGTGCCTGGAGGGGGGGACTAGTCTCCGATACGCAGTATTTT. This translates into CAWRGGLVSDTQYF.

The chain combines TRBV21-1 with TRBJ1-1; the tabulated D call, TRBD1, remains unverified against the DNA. TRBV21-1 is designated a pseudogene. The CDR3 has 13 residues. The DNA of the CDR3 is TGTGCCAGCAGCAAAGCAGGGGACACTGAAGCTTTCTTT. It specifies CASSKAGDTEAFF.

The CDR3 loop is CASNGQGSNQPQHF. CDR3 bases: TGTGCCAGCAATGGACAGGGGAGCAATCAGCCCCAGCATTTT. The rearrangement joins TRBV28 to TRBJ1-5; 9 nucleotides agree with TRBD1. CDR1 is MDHEN and CDR2 is SYDVKM in the germline V gene. V was clipped by 7 bases and J by 1 base; unmatched bases: 2. The CDR3 sequence is 14 residues long.

The rearrangement links TRBV6-4 to TRBJ2-5; a possible D gene is TRBD1 (5 bases). With 6 bases removed from V and 4 bases from J, the gap between germline ends came to 12 bases. The CDR3 consists of 13 residues. Germline assignment: CDR1 MRHNA and CDR2 SNTAGT. This chain's CDR3 is CASSLVRGETQYF. The CDR3 DNA is TGTGCCAGCAGCCTTGTTAGGGGAGAGACCCAGTACTTC.